The rows below give T cell receptor beta chains drawn from one sample of a study of T cells in Graves' hyperthyroidism and ophthalmopathy. TCRdb analysed the multiplex PCR reads with MiXCR anew, one entry per CDR3 protein. The repertoire holds under 300,000 distinct CDR3 sequences, with 15% as singletons. Sample: blood. Every receptor here comes from a woman aged 45 to 65 with Graves' hyperthyroidism that later progressed to Graves' ophthalmopathy. The conserved cysteine and the conserved F or W are not part of the CDR3 here. The order of the fields is D gene, V gene, CDR3 length, CDR3 protein. A D gene is named only where the DNA matches it firmly.

.	TRBV27	13	ASTSEDNSGNTIY
.	TRBV28	13	ASIQHGGNNYGYT
.	TRBV20-1	12	SASQPDRSYGYT
.	TRBV4-1	13	ASSRIFGHAETQY
.	TRBV19	11	ASSMSRDTEAF
.	TRBV25-1	13	ASSGTPGASGPQH
.	TRBV19	13	ASSIPRERVGELF
.	TRBV2	14	ASRKERGTANEKLF
TRBD1	TRBV5-1	13	ASSFRTGENSPLH
.	TRBV5-5	12	ASSLGVVSDTQY
TRBD2	TRBV5-6	13	ASSGALAGWETQY
.	TRBV11-3	12	ASSLEASYNEQF
TRBD2	TRBV10-3	12	AISGLAGNYEQY
.	TRBV30	11	AWSPGDGGSYT
.	TRBV9	11	ASSVEPGLEAF
.	TRBV12-3/TRBV12-4	9	ATGSADTQY
.	TRBV28	13	ASSPSWATNEKLF
.	TRBV5-1	12	ASSLGGPQETQY
.	TRBV20-1	11	SARDMGNTEAF
TRBD1	TRBV20-1	14	SARDRRTGTGQPQH
TRBD1	TRBV5-1	18	ANSLALSDRGPSGANVLT
TRBD2	TRBV19	15	ASSIGTSGVVSYEQY
.	TRBV7-2	11	ASRPAFADEQY
TRBD2	TRBV5-1	12	ASSFSSGSNEQF
.	TRBV9	12	ASSDRVDNEKLF
.	TRBV20-1	11	SARQRGHNEQF
.	TRBV6-1	11	ASSEMINEKLF
TRBD1	TRBV5-4	12	ASSLDRGLYGYT
.	TRBV6-1	13	ASSEERARNYGYT
TRBD2	TRBV30	14	AWSAGLAGGTGELF
.	TRBV20-1	13	SAQGRGRGDSPLH
TRBD1	TRBV20-1	12	SAGGGPFNSPLH
.	TRBV27	16	ASSKASHSRQYNSPLH
.	TRBV11-2	13	ASSPGQRFYNEQF
.	TRBV5-1	11	ASSLTGDSEQY
.	TRBV19	12	ASSRQTNTGELF
.	TRBV6-5	12	ASSYSMSGSPLH
.	TRBV5-1	12	ASSYDGLSYEQY